Shown below are 7 T cell receptor beta chains from a single sample sequenced in a study of OX40 agonist ivuxolimab in advanced cancers. The protocol was immunoSEQ multiplex PCR, while the TCRdb copy is restricted to in-frame clones and leaves out a portion. The sample lists 100,000 to 110,000 clones, about nine tenths seen once, with approximately 0.16% in the top ten. The input for sequencing was CD4+ or CD8+ T cells sorted from blood, taken in a trial of the OX40 agonist ivuxolimab. The origin of the receptors is an adult with an advanced solid tumor such as melanoma, head and neck, liver or kidney cancer.

V gene TRBV7-2 combines with J gene TRBJ2-7; D gene uncertain. Germline V lookup: CDR1 SGHTA, CDR2 FQGNSA. Trimming cost V 2 bases and J 4 bases, with 21 bases left between them. The CDR3 extends over 17 amino acids. CDR3 nucleotide sequence: TGTGCCAGCAGCTTAAAGGTGGCTACCCAATTCCTATACGAGCAGTACTTC. Translation gives CASSLKVATQFLYEQYF.

This chain connects TRBV5-1 to TRBJ2-3; possibly TRBD2 for D (5 bases). Germline V lookup: CDR1 SGHRS, CDR2 YFSETQ. This CDR3 is 13 amino acids long. Trimming cost V 0 bases and J 9 bases, with 11 bases left between them. The DNA for the CDR3 is TGCGCCAGCAGCTTGGAGCCCGGGGTAACGCAGTATTTT. Its protein product is CASSLEPGVTQYF. The entire variable domain, with the rest obtained from reference TRBV5-1 and TRBJ2-3, is as follows: KAGVTQTPRYLIKTRGQQVTLSCSPISGHRSVSWYQQTPGQGLQFLFEYFSETQRNKGNFPGRFSGRQFSNSRSEMNVSTLELGDSALYLCASSLEPGVTQYFGPGTRLTVL.

The chain recombines TRBV15 with TRBJ2-5; D possibly corresponds to TRBD1 (5 bases). The J call is doubtful: the DNA matches TRBJ2-7 better. Germline V gene sequence: CDR1 LNHNV, CDR2 YYDKDF (reference sequence). The CDR3 contains 14 residues. CDR3 protein: CATSRGGPSYEQYF. The CDR3, as DNA: TGTGCCACCAGCAGAGGGGGCCCTTCCTACGAGCAGTACTTC.

The J gene is TRBJ2-3, the V gene TRBV20-1; D gene ambiguous. The CDR3 has 11 residues. V gave up 3 bases and J gave up 0 bases, with 1 base separating them. Germline CDR1 reads DFQATT; CDR2 reads SNEGSKA (reference sequence). The CDR3 sequence is CSASSTDTQYF. The CDR3 DNA reads TGCAGTGCTAGCAGCACAGATACGCAGTATTTT.

The CDR3 sequence is CASSQDPLYNEQFF. For the CDR3, the DNA is TGTGCCAGCAGCCAAGATCCTCTTTACAATGAGCAGTTCTTC. The J gene is TRBJ2-1, the V gene TRBV4-2; no definite D call. The CDR3 consists of 14 residues. The germline V gene encodes CDR1 LGHNA and CDR2 YNFKEQ. The V end lost 0 bases, the J end lost 4 bases, and 7 bases lay between the germline ends.

The chain has TRBV19 and TRBJ2-1, with D possibly TRBD1 on 6 matching bases. The V gene's germline CDR1 is LNHDA and CDR2 SQIVND (reference sequence). The CDR3 contains 12 residues. V was cut by 3 bases and J by 11 bases, with 11 bases left in between. CDR3 region: CASSISRDKQFF. CDR3 DNA: TGTGCCAGTAGTATCAGCCGGGACAAGCAGTTCTTC. The whole variable domain, remainder taken from reference TRBV19 and TRBJ2-1, is DGGITQSPKYLFRKEGQNVTLSCEQNLNHDAMYWYRQDPGQGLRLIYYSQIVNDFQKGDIAEGYSVSREKKESFPLTVTSAQKNPTAFYLCASSISRDKQFFGPGTRLTVL.

The chain employs TRBV5-1 and TRBJ1-4, with a tentative D call TRBD1 (6 bases). Trimming removed 5 bases at V and 0 bases at J, with 8 bases between. Germline CDR1 is SGHRS and CDR2 is YFSETQ. CDR3 size: 14 residues. The CDR3: CASRQGPTNEKLFF. The DNA for the CDR3 is TGCGCCAGCAGACAGGGACCAACTAATGAAAAACTGTTTTTT.